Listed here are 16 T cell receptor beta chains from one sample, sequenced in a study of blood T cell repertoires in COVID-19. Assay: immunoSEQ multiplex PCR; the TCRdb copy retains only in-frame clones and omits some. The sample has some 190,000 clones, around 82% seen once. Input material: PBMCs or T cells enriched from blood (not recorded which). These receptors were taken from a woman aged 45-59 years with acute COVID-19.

The CDR3 spells CASSSRGLAGDEQFF. The CDR3 nucleotides are TGTGCCAGCAGTTCCCGGGGACTAGCGGGCGACGAGCAGTTCTTC. The gene calls are TRBV28 and TRBJ2-1, with 12 bases identical to TRBD2. This CDR3 is built from 15 residues. Trimming removed 4 bases from V and 10 bases from J; junction bases left unmatched: 8. In germline, CDR1 is MDHEN, CDR2 SYDVKM.

CDR3 nucleotides: TGTGCCAGCAGTTACTCGATGGGGGGACGGGACACCATATATTTT. It specifies CASSYSMGGRDTIYF. The rearrangement links TRBV6-5 to TRBJ1-3; weak D call: TRBD1 (5 bases). This CDR3 comprises 15 residues. Germline lookup yields CDR1 MNHEY and CDR2 SVGAGI. Trimming pared 0 bases from V and 8 bases from J, leaving 14 bases between.

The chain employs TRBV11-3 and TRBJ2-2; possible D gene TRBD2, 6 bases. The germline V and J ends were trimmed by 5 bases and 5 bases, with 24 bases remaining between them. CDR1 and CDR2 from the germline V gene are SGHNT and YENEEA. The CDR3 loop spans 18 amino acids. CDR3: CASSPELWVGGSTGELFF. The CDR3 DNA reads TGTGCCAGCAGCCCCGAACTGTGGGTCGGGGGTTCAACCGGGGAGCTGTTTTTT.

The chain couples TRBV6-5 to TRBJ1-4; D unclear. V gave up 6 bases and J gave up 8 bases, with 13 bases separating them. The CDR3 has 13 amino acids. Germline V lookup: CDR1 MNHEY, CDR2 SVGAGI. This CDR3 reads CASSLLGSEKLFF. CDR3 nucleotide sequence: TGTGCCAGCAGCCTCCTAGGATCCGAAAAACTGTTTTTT.

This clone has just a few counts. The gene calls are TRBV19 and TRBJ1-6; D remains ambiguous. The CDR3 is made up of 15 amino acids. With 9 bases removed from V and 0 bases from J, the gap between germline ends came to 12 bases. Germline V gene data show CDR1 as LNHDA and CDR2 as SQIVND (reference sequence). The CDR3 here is CASQGGSSYNSPLHF. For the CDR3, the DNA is TGTGCCAGCCAAGGAGGGAGCTCCTATAATTCACCCCTCCACTTT.

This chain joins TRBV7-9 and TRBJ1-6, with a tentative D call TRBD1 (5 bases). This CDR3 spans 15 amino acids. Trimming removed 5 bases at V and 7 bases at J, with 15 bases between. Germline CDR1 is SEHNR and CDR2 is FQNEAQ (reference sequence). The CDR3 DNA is TGTGCCAGCAGCCCCCAGGGAGGGGCCAATTCACCCCTCCACTTT. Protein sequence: CASSPQGGANSPLHF.

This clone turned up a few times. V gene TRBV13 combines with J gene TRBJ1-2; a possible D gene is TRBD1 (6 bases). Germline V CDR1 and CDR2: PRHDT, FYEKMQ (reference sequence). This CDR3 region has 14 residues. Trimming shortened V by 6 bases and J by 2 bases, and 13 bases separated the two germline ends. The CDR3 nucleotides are TGTGCCAGCAGGGTAGGGGGACGCAACTATGGCTACACCTTC. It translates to CASRVGGRNYGYTF.

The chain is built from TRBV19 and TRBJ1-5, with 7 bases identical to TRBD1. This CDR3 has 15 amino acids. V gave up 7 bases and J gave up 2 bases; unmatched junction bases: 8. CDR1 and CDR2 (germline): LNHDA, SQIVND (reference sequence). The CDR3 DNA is TGTGCCAGTACCTCGGGGACAGCTCGCAATCAGCCCCAGCATTTT. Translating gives CASTSGTARNQPQHF.

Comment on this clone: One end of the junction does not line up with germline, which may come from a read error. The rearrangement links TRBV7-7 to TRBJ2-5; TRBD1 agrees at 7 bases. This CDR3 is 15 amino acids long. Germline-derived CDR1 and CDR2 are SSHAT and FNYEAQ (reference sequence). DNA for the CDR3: TGTGCTAGCAGCCAGCAGACAGGGCTACAAGAGACCCAGTACTTC. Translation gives CASSQQTGLQETQYF. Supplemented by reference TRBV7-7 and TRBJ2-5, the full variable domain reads GAGVSQSPRYKVTKRGQDVTLRCDPISSHATLYWYQQALGQGPEFLTYFNYEAQPDKSGLPSDRFSAERPEGSISTLTIQRTEQRDSAMYRCASSQQTGLQETQYFGPGTRLLVL.

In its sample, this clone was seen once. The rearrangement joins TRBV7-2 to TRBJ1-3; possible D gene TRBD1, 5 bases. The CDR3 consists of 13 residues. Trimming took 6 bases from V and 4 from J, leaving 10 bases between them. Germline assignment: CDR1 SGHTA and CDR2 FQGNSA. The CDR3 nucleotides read TGTGCCAGCAGACCAGGGTCCGGAAACACCATATATTTT. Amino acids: CASRPGSGNTIYF.

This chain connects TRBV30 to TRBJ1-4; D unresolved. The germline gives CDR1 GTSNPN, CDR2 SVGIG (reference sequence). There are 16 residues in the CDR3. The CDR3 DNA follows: TGTGCTGCCCTCCCGCAGGCAGTTCCAACTAATGAAAAACTGTTTTTT. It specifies CAALPQAVPTNEKLFF.

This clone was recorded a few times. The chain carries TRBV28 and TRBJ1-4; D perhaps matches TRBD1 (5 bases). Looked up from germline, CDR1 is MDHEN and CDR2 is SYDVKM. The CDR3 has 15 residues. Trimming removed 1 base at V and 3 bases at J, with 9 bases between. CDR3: CASSLFLGANEKLFF. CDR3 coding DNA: TGTGCCAGCAGTTTATTTTTAGGGGCTAATGAAAAACTGTTTTTT.

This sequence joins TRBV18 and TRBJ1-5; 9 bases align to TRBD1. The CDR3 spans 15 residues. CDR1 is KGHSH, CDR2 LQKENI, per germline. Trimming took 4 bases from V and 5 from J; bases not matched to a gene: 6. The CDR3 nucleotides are TGTGCCAGCTCACTAAAATGGACAGGGGATCAGCCCCAGCATTTT. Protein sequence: CASSLKWTGDQPQHF. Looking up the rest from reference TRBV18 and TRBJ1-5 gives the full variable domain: NAGVMQNPRHLVRRRGQEARLRCSPMKGHSHVYWYRQLPEEGLKFMVYLQKENIIDESGMPKERFSAEFPKEGPSILRIQQVVRGDSAAYFCASSLKWTGDQPQHFGDGTRLSIL.

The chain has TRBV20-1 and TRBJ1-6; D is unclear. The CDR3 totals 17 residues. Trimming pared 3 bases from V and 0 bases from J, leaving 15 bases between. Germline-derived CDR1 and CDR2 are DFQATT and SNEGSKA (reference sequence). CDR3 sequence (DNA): TGCAGTGCTAGTTTGGGCAAGTTGAGCTCCTATAATTCACCCCTCCACTTT. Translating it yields CSASLGKLSSYNSPLHF.

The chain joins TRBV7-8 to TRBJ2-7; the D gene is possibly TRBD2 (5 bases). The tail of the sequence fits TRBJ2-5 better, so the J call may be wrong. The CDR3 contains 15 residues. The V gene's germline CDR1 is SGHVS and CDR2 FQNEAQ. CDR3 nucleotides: TGTGCCAGCAGCTTAGCGCGGCGGGCTGAAGAGACCCAGTACTTC. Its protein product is CASSLARRAEETQYF.

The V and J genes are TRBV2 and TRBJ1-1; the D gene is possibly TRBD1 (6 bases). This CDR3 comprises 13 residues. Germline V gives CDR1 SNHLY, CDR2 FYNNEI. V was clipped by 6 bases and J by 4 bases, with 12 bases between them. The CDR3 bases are TGTGCCAGCAGCTTGGACAGCGGCACTGAAGCTTTCTTT. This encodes CASSLDSGTEAFF.